This T cell receptor (beta chain) originates from a study of CD8+ T cells in alopecia areata. Findings and limits, study-wide: Clonality in lesional scalp, especially alopecia totalis/universalis, exceeded that of normal scalp.

Treatment given: oral pan-JAK inhibitor, 5-10 mg twice daily. Note on this clone: Its matching antigen is unknown.

The sequencing template was cDNA reverse transcribed from extracted RNA. Assay: immunoSEQ multiplex PCR; the TCRdb copy retains only in-frame clones and omits some. This table holds hundreds of thousands of clones, more than 55% found once. The CDR3 extends over 16 amino acids. V was cut by 3 bases and J by 0 bases, with 9 bases left in between. Germline lookup yields CDR1 ENHRY and CDR2 SYGVKD. Source: CD4+ T cells sorted from blood, taken at week 44, from a patient treated with tofacitinib. The receptor comes from a human donor with alopecia areata. The J gene is TRBJ2-6, the V gene TRBV10-3, with D uncertain. The CDR3 reads CAISDLSTSGANVLTF. CDR3 DNA sequence: TGTGCCATCAGTGATTTGTCAACCTCTGGGGCCAACGTCCTGACTTTC.